Below, one T cell receptor (beta chain) is given with its context. The antigen it binds to is not known. There are no base qualities to consult, and no much larger clone falls within one base. V lost 2 bases and J lost 7 bases; the stretch between them is 12 bases long. Counted from cysteine to phenylalanine, this CDR3 has 14 amino acids. The DNA shown is the 42-base CDR3, in frame from base 1. CDR1 and CDR2, looked up from the germline V gene, are KGHSH and LQKENI. Genomic DNA was extracted from sorted cells for sequencing of the TCRbeta CDR3 region. The immunoSEQ Assay was used to sequence the TCRbeta CDR3 regions. The table comes from immuneACCESS by way of TCRdb, which keeps in-frame sequences with V and J called. Part of the clones is missing from these tables; in studies checked, under half for an unresolved V gene and the rest for unknown reasons. In this sample the table shows over 70,000 clones, about 88% of which occur a single time. The ten most abundant clones make up about 0.28% of the sample.

This sample was included in a study of OX40 agonist ivuxolimab in advanced cancers. Background for the entire study: The costimulatory receptor OX40 (CD134) was targeted by ivuxolimab, a fully human IgG2 agonistic monoclonal antibody. Intravenous ivuxolimab was administered to patients every 2 weeks at six dose levels: 0.01, 0.1, 0.3, 1.5, 3 and 10 mg/kg. Among the approximately 50 dose-escalation patients, approximately 20 had hepatocellular carcinoma, around 15 melanoma, 9 renal cell carcinoma and 9 head and neck cancer. Prior anti-PD-1, anti-PD-L1 or anti-CTLA-4 therapy was permitted, and checkpoint inhibitors had been received by under 50% of dose-escalation patients. The purpose of peripheral TCRbeta sequencing was to test whether ivuxolimab changed TCR sequence diversity and led to clonal T-cell expansion. In the dose-escalation cohort, 82.7% of patients were male, and the mean age was approximately 64 years, with a range of about 23 to 80. Partial responses occurred in three dose-escalation patients: two with cutaneous melanoma and one with hepatocellular carcinoma. The paper describes the monotherapy dose-escalation part (N = 52 patients) of the phase I trial of ivuxolimab.

General findings and caveats noted by the study authors: In partial responders in the 0.1-3.0 mg/kg groups, normalized peripheral clonal expansion was found to be among the lowest, especially among CD8+ T cells. Low levels of normalized T-cell clonal expansion were also seen in some nonresponding patients. After ivuxolimab, CD8+ T cells had more expanded clones than CD4+ T cells on average. At doses of 0.1 to 3.0 mg/kg, clonal expansion of both CD4+ and CD8+ blood T cells was observed from baseline to week 6. Antigen specificity was not determined for the clonally expanded peripheral T cells.

Patients with autoimmune disease history or receiving systemic immunosuppression were excluded from the trial. Peripheral blood for TCR sequencing was collected from all dose cohorts at baseline, on cycle 4 day 1, and on cycle 7 day 1. The samples were taken from a phase I, first-in-human, multicenter, open-label dose-escalation trial of ivuxolimab. The trial enrolled adults with locally advanced or metastatic head and neck squamous cell, hepatocellular, melanoma or renal cell carcinoma. Before TCR sequencing, CD4+ and CD8+ T cells were separately sorted from peripheral blood. The receptor was derived from an adult with an advanced solid tumor such as melanoma, head and neck, liver or kidney cancer. The source material was CD4+ or CD8+ T cells sorted from blood, sampled in a trial of the OX40 agonist ivuxolimab. Recombination linked TRBV18 to TRBJ1-5, with TRBD1 as a weak D call on 6 bases. The CDR3 reads CASSPGGERQPQHF. The nucleotide sequence reads TGTGCCAGCTCACCAGGGGGCGAAAGACAGCCCCAGCATTTT. Reference TRBV18 and TRBJ1-5 proteins supply the regions before and after the CDR3; the full variable domain is: NAGVMQNPRHLVRRRGQEARLRCSPMKGHSHVYWYRQLPEEGLKFMVYLQKENIIDESGMPKERFSAEFPKEGPSILRIQQVVRGDSAAYFCASSPGGERQPQHFGDGTRLSIL.